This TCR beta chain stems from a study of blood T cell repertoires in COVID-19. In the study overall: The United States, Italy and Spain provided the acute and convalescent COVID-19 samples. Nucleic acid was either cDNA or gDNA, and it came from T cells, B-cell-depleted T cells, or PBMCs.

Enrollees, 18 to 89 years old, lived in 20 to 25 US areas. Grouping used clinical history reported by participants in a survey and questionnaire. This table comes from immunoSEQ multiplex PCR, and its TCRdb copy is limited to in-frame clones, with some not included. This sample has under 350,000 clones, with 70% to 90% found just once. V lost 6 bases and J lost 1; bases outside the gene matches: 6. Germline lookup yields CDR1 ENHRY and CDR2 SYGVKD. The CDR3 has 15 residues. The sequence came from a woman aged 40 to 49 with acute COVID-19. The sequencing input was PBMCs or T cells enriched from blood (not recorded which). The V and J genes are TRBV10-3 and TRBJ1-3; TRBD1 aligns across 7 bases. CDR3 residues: CAISPDRDSGNTIYF. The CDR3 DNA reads TGTGCCATCAGCCCCGACAGGGATTCTGGAAACACCATATATTTT.